A selection of T cell receptor beta chains follows, all from one sample in a study of shared clonotypes between healthy human individuals. Sequenced by immunoSEQ multiplex PCR; TCRdb stores in-frame clones only, minus some. Counted here are about 2.1 million clones, approximately 92% occurring once; the ten biggest clones make up more than 1.5%. The specimen was naive CD8+ T cells from PBMCs. Every receptor here comes from a man aged 18 to 30 in good health. Some clones in this sample may be carry-over from other donors' samples. Each CDR3 is given with its conserved first and last residue. Each record gives: V gene, D gene, J gene, clone size, CDR3 protein, CDR3 DNA. A D gene is named only where the DNA matches it firmly. Only some rows state a clone size, as once, few, many or a class for expanded clones.

V gene: TRBV28; D gene: NA; J gene: TRBJ1-2; clone size: NA; CDR3 protein: CASRGHNTDRYYYTF; CDR3 DNA: TGTGCCAGCAGAGGACACAACACGGACCGCTACTACTACACCTTC
V gene: TRBV11-2; D gene: NA; J gene: TRBJ2-7; clone size: NA; CDR3 protein: CASSLGYGPTYEQYF; CDR3 DNA: TGTGCCAGCAGCTTAGGTTACGGCCCGACCTACGAGCAGTACTTC
V gene: TRBV28; D gene: NA; J gene: TRBJ1-1; clone size: few; CDR3 protein: CASSFGRNTEAFF; CDR3 DNA: TGTGCCAGCAGTTTTGGGCGGAACACTGAAGCTTTCTTT
V gene: TRBV2; D gene: NA; J gene: TRBJ1-2; clone size: NA; CDR3 protein: CAAGVASLNYGYTF; CDR3 DNA: TGTGCCGCCGGCGTTGCGTCCTTGAACTATGGCTACACCTTC
V gene: TRBV27; D gene: NA; J gene: TRBJ2-1; clone size: NA; CDR3 protein: CASSRGHSSYNEQFF; CDR3 DNA: TGTGCCAGCAGCCGGGGACATAGCTCCTACAATGAGCAGTTCTTC
V gene: TRBV9; D gene: NA; J gene: TRBJ1-4; clone size: once; CDR3 protein: CASSVFLGNNEKLFF; CDR3 DNA: TGTGCCAGCAGCGTATTCTTGGGGAATAATGAAAAACTGTTTTTT
V gene: TRBV7-8; D gene: TRBD1; J gene: TRBJ1-3; clone size: NA; CDR3 protein: CASSLRSTGSGNTIYF; CDR3 DNA: TGTGCCAGCAGCTTAAGGTCGACAGGGTCGGGAAACACCATATATTTT
V gene: TRBV28; D gene: NA; J gene: TRBJ2-7; clone size: NA; CDR3 protein: CASSPNRGYEQYF; CDR3 DNA: TGTGCCAGCAGTCCAAACCGGGGCTACGAGCAGTACTTC
V gene: TRBV27; D gene: TRBD1; J gene: TRBJ2-7; clone size: NA; CDR3 protein: CASSLRQGALYEQYF; CDR3 DNA: TGTGCCAGCAGTTTACGACAGGGTGCCCTCTACGAGCAGTACTTC
V gene: TRBV13; D gene: NA; J gene: TRBJ2-1; clone size: NA; CDR3 protein: CASSLGPPTYNEQFF; CDR3 DNA: TGTGCCAGCAGCTTAGGTCCTCCGACCTACAATGAGCAGTTCTTC
V gene: TRBV10-1; D gene: NA; J gene: TRBJ2-7; clone size: NA; CDR3 protein: CASSESPPHLPSYEQYF; CDR3 DNA: TGCGCCAGCAGTGAGTCCCCCCCTCACCTCCCCTCCTACGAGCAGTACTTC
V gene: TRBV10-2; D gene: TRBD1; J gene: TRBJ2-7; clone size: NA; CDR3 protein: CASSGDRGVYEQYF; CDR3 DNA: TGCGCCAGCAGTGGGGACAGGGGGGTTTACGAGCAGTACTTC
V gene: TRBV9; D gene: NA; J gene: TRBJ1-5; clone size: few; CDR3 protein: CASSVDYNQPQHF; CDR3 DNA: TGTGCCAGCAGCGTAGACTACAATCAGCCCCAGCATTTT
V gene: TRBV11-2; D gene: NA; J gene: TRBJ2-2; clone size: NA; CDR3 protein: CALEGGVRDTGELFF; CDR3 DNA: TGTGCACTCGAAGGTGGGGTGAGGGACACCGGGGAGCTGTTTTTT
V gene: TRBV19; D gene: NA; J gene: TRBJ2-1; clone size: NA; CDR3 protein: CASSIDEFGLNEQFF; CDR3 DNA: TGTGCCAGTAGTATAGATGAGTTCGGATTGAATGAGCAGTTCTTC
V gene: TRBV7-8; D gene: NA; J gene: TRBJ1-4; clone size: NA; CDR3 protein: CASSLVGSSYEKLFF; CDR3 DNA: TGTGCCAGCAGCTTAGTCGGCAGTTCATATGAAAAACTGTTTTTT
V gene: TRBV7-6; D gene: TRBD1; J gene: TRBJ1-5; clone size: NA; CDR3 protein: CASSSSPRQGDQPQHF; CDR3 DNA: TGTGCCAGCAGCTCGTCGCCGAGACAGGGTGATCAGCCCCAGCATTTT
V gene: TRBV28; D gene: TRBD2; J gene: TRBJ2-1; clone size: NA; CDR3 protein: CASSFRLAETYNEQFF; CDR3 DNA: TGTGCCAGCAGTTTCCGACTAGCGGAAACCTACAATGAGCAGTTCTTC
V gene: TRBV7-9; D gene: TRBD2; J gene: TRBJ2-7; clone size: NA; CDR3 protein: CASSPGLAPYEQYF; CDR3 DNA: TGTGCCAGCAGCCCCGGACTAGCCCCCTACGAGCAGTACTTC
V gene: TRBV29-1; D gene: NA; J gene: TRBJ1-2; clone size: NA; CDR3 protein: CSGWTDYGYTF; CDR3 DNA: TGCAGCGGGTGGACGGATTATGGCTACACCTTC
V gene: TRBV27; D gene: NA; J gene: TRBJ2-7; clone size: NA; CDR3 protein: CASSLKTGFGGEQYF; CDR3 DNA: TGTGCCAGCAGTTTAAAAACAGGGTTCGGGGGGGAGCAGTACTTC
V gene: TRBV25-1; D gene: TRBD1; J gene: TRBJ1-1; clone size: NA; CDR3 protein: CASSGQGVTEAFF; CDR3 DNA: TGTGCCAGCAGTGGACAGGGGGTAACTGAAGCTTTCTTT
V gene: TRBV19; D gene: NA; J gene: TRBJ2-7; clone size: NA; CDR3 protein: CASSLGHGPYEQYF; CDR3 DNA: TGTGCCAGTAGTCTCGGCCACGGGCCCTACGAGCAGTACTTC
V gene: TRBV4-1; D gene: NA; J gene: TRBJ2-1; clone size: NA; CDR3 protein: CASSQDSAGLRGEQFF; CDR3 DNA: TGCGCCAGCAGCCAAGATTCGGCAGGACTCAGGGGTGAGCAGTTCTTC
V gene: TRBV7-9; D gene: TRBD2; J gene: TRBJ2-7; clone size: NA; CDR3 protein: CASSSPLIAGGSYEQYF; CDR3 DNA: TGTGCCAGCAGCTCCCCCCTGATAGCGGGAGGGTCCTACGAGCAGTACTTC
V gene: TRBV5-6; D gene: NA; J gene: TRBJ1-6; clone size: NA; CDR3 protein: CASSLSGSPLHF; CDR3 DNA: TGTGCCAGCAGCTTATCGGGTTCACCCCTCCACTTT
V gene: TRBV13; D gene: TRBD2; J gene: TRBJ2-1; clone size: NA; CDR3 protein: CASSLFGGSLNEQFF; CDR3 DNA: TGTGCCAGCAGCTTATTCGGCGGGAGTCTCAATGAGCAGTTCTTC
V gene: TRBV7-2; D gene: NA; J gene: TRBJ2-4; clone size: NA; CDR3 protein: CASSLSFTHGVAKNIQYF; CDR3 DNA: TGTGCCAGCAGCTTAAGCTTTACACACGGCGTAGCCAAAAACATTCAGTACTTC
V gene: TRBV2; D gene: TRBD1; J gene: TRBJ2-1; clone size: NA; CDR3 protein: CASSDRGRVNEQFF; CDR3 DNA: TGTGCCAGCTCCGACAGGGGGCGCGTCAATGAGCAGTTCTTC
V gene: TRBV7-9; D gene: TRBD2; J gene: TRBJ2-5; clone size: once; CDR3 protein: CASSLGGTKETQYF; CDR3 DNA: TGTGCCAGCAGCTTAGGTGGGACTAAAGAGACCCAGTACTTC
V gene: TRBV19; D gene: NA; J gene: TRBJ2-1; clone size: NA; CDR3 protein: CASSIRSGTHNEQFF; CDR3 DNA: TGTGCCAGTAGTATAAGGTCGGGGACCCACAATGAGCAGTTCTTC
V gene: TRBV6-1; D gene: TRBD2; J gene: TRBJ2-7; clone size: NA; CDR3 protein: CASSEAGNSGMGWYEQYF; CDR3 DNA: TGTGCCAGCAGTGAAGCGGGTAATAGCGGGATGGGGTGGTACGAGCAGTACTTC